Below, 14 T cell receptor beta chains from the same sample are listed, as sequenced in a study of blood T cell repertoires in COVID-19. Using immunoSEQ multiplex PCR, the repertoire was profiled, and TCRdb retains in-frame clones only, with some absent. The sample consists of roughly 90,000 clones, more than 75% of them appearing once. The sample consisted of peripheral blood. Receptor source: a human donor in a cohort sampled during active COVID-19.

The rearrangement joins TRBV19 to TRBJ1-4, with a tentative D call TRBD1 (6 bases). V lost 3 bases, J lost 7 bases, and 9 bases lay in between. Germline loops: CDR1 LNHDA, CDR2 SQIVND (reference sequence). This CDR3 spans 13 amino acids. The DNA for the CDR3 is TGTGCCAGTAGTATGGGACACGGTGAAAAACTGTTTTTT. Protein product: CASSMGHGEKLFF.

The CDR3 protein is CASSPGQGLFYTF. For the CDR3, the DNA is TGCGCCAGCAGCCCGGGACAGGGATTGTTCTACACCTTC. The J gene is TRBJ1-2, the V gene TRBV4-1; 9 bases line up with TRBD1. Trimming at V came to 4 bases and at J to 10 bases, leaving 7 bases not matched to a gene. Germline lookup yields CDR1 MGHRA and CDR2 YSYEKL. This CDR3 is 13 amino acids long.

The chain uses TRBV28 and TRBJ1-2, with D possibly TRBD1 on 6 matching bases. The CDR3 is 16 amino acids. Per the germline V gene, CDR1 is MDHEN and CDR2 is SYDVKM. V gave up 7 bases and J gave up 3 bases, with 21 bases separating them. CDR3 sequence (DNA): TGTGCCAGCACCACCCTAGGGAGGGGGGACCACTATGGCTACACCTTC. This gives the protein CASTTLGRGDHYGYTF.

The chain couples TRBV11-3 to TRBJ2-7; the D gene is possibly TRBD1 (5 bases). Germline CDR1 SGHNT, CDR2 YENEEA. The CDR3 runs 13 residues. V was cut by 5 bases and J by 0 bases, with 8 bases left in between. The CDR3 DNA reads TGTGCCAGCAGCCGGACACCCTCCTACGAGCAGTACTTC. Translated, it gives CASSRTPSYEQYF.

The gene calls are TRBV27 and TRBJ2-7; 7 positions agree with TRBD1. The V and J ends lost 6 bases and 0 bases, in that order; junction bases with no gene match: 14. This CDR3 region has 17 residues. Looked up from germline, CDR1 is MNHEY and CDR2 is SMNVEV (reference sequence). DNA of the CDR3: TGTGCCAGCAGCTTTGGGCAGGGGGTCGGCGACTCCTACGAGCAGTACTTC. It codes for CASSFGQGVGDSYEQYF.

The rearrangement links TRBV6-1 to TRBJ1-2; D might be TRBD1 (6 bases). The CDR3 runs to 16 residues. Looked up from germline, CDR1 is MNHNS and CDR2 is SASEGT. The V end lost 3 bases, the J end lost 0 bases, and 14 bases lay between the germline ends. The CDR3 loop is CASSDRRRTANYGYTF. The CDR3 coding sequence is TGTGCCAGCAGTGACAGGAGGCGGACAGCTAACTATGGCTACACCTTC.

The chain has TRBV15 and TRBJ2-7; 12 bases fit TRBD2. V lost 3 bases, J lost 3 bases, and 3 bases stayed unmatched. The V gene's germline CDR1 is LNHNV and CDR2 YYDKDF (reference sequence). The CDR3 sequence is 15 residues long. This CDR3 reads CATSSASGRVYEQYF. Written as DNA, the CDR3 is TGTGCCACCAGCAGTGCTAGCGGGAGGGTCTACGAGCAGTACTTC.

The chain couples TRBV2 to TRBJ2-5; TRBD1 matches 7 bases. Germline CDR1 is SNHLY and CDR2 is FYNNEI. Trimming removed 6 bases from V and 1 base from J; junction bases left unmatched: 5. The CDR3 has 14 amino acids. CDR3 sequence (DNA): TGTGCCAGCAGGTCTACAGGGGTCCAAGAGACCCAGTACTTC. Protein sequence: CASRSTGVQETQYF.

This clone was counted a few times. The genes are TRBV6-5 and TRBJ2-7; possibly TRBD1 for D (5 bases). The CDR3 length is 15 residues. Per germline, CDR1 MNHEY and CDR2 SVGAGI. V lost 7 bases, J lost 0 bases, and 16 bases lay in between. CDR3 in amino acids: CASTSAQGSSYEQYF. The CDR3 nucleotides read TGTGCCAGCACCTCCGCCCAGGGCAGCTCCTACGAGCAGTACTTC.

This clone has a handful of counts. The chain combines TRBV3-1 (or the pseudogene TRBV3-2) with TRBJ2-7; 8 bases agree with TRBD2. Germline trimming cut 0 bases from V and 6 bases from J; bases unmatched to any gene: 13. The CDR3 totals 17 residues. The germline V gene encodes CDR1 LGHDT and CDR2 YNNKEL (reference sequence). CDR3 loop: CASSQDYRAGGWSEQYF. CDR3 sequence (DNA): TGTGCCAGCAGCCAAGACTATAGGGCGGGAGGATGGTCCGAGCAGTACTTC.

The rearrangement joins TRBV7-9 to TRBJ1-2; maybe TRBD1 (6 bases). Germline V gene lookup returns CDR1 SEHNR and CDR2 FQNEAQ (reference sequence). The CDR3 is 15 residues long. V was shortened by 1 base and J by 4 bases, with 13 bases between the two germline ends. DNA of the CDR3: TGTGCCAGCAGCTTAGAGGGGGTGATGGGCTATGGCTACACCTTC. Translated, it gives CASSLEGVMGYGYTF.

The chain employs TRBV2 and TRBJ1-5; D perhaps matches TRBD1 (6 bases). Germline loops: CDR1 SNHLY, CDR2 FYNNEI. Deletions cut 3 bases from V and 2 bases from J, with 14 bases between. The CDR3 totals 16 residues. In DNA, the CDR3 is TGTGCCAGCAGTGAGAAGGGCAGGGGAGGCAATCAGCCCCAGCATTTT. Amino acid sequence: CASSEKGRGGNQPQHF.

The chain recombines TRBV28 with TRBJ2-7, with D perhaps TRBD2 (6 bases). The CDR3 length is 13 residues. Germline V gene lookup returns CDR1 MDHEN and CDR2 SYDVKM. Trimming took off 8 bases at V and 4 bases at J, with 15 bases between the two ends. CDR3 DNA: TGTGCCAGCGGGGACGGGAGACGGTACGAGCAGTACTTC. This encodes CASGDGRRYEQYF.

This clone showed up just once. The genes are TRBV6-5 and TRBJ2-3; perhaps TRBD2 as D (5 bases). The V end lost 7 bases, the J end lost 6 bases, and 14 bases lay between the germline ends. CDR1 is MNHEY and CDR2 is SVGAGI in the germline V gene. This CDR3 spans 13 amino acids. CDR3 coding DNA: TGTGCCAGCAAAGGCCGGAGGTCGGATACGCAGTATTTT. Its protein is CASKGRRSDTQYF.